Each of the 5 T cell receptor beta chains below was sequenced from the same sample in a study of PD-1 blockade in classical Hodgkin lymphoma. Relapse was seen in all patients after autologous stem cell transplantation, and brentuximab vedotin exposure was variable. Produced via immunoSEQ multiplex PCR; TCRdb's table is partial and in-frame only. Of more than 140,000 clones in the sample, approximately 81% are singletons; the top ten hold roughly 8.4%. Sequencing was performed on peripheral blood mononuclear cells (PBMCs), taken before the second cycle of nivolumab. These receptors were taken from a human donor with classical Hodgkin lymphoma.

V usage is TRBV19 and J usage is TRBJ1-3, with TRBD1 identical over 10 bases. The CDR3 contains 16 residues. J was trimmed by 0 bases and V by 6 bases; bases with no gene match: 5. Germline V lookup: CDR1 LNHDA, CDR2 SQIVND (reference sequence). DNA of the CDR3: TGTGCCAGTAGGCGGACAGGGGGAATCTCTGGAAACACCATATATTTT. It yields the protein CASRRTGGISGNTIYF.

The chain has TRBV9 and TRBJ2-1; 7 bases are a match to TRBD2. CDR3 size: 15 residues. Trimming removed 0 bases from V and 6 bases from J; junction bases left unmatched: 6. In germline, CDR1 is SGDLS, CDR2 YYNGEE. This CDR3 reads CASSVAGSGFNEQFF. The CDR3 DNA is TGTGCCAGCAGCGTAGCCGGTAGCGGGTTCAATGAGCAGTTCTTC. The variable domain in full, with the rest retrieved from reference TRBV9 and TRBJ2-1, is DSGVTQTPKHLITATGQRVTLRCSPRSGDLSVYWYQQSLDQGLQFLIQYYNGEERAKGNILERFSAQQFPDLHSELNLSSLELGDSALYFCASSVAGSGFNEQFFGPGTRLTVL.

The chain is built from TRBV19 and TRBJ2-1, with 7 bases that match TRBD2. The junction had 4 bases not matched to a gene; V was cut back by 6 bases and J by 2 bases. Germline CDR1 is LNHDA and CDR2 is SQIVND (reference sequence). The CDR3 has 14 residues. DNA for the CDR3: TGTGCCAGTAGAGCCGGGACTACCTACAATGAGCAGTTCTTC. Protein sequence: CASRAGTTYNEQFF. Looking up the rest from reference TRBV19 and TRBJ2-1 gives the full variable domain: DGGITQSPKYLFRKEGQNVTLSCEQNLNHDAMYWYRQDPGQGLRLIYYSQIVNDFQKGDIAEGYSVSREKKESFPLTVTSAQKNPTAFYLCASRAGTTYNEQFFGPGTRLTVL.

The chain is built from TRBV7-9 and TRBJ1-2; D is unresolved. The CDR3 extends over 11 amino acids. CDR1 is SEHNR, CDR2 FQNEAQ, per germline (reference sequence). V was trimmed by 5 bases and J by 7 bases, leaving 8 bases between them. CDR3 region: CASSATVGYTF. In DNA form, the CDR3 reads TGTGCCAGCAGCGCAACGGTTGGCTACACCTTC.

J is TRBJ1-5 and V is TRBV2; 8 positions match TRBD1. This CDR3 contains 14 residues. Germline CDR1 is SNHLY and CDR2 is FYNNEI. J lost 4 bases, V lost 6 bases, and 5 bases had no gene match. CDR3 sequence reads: CASRGTGANQPQHF. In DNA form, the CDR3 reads TGTGCCAGCAGGGGGACAGGCGCAAATCAGCCCCAGCATTTT. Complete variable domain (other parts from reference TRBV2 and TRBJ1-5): EPEVTQTPSHQVTQMGQEVILRCVPISNHLYFYWYRQILGQKVEFLVSFYNNEISEKSEIFDDQFSVERPDGSNFTLKIRSTKLEDSAMYFCASRGTGANQPQHFGDGTRLSIL.